This is a list of T cell receptor beta chains from one sample in a study of T cells expressing NK-cell markers. After re-calling the 5' RACE reads, TCRdb lists one entry per CDR3 protein, DNA absent. The sample includes about 370,000 distinct CDR3 sequences. The sequencing input was blood T cells: a sorted CD56 or NKG2C T cell subset, CD4+ or CD8+ T cells, or bulk PBMC T cells (not recorded which). These receptors originate from a woman aged 50 to 65 in good health. The CDR3 runs from the conserved cysteine through the conserved F or W.

J gene: TRBJ2-7
V gene: TRBV5-1
CDR3 protein: CASSSHQRGQSYEQYF

J gene: TRBJ2-7
V gene: TRBV18
CDR3 protein: CASSPQGSPTYEQYF

J gene: TRBJ2-1
V gene: TRBV5-6
CDR3 protein: CASSFSPPEQFF

J gene: TRBJ2-2
V gene: TRBV5-1
CDR3 protein: CASSSNTGELFF

J gene: TRBJ2-7
V gene: TRBV12-3/TRBV12-4
CDR3 protein: CASSHSTGREQYF

J gene: TRBJ2-5
V gene: TRBV5-1
CDR3 protein: CASSTDRIQETQYF

J gene: TRBJ2-1
V gene: TRBV6-5
CDR3 protein: CASSSPSEGPEQFF

J gene: TRBJ2-7
V gene: TRBV5-1
CDR3 protein: CASSLGQRYEQYF

J gene: TRBJ1-2
V gene: TRBV12-3/TRBV12-4
CDR3 protein: CASSLRGTGYNYGYTF

J gene: TRBJ2-1
V gene: TRBV6-5
CDR3 protein: CASRGGGRRTFF

J gene: TRBJ2-5
V gene: TRBV5-1
CDR3 protein: CASGKAGGTQYF

J gene: TRBJ2-1
V gene: TRBV14
CDR3 protein: CASSQDLQRLAPPIF

J gene: TRBJ2-1
V gene: TRBV20-1
CDR3 protein: CSARVAGKSEQFF

J gene: TRBJ2-1
V gene: TRBV20-1
CDR3 protein: CSASWDSLAGNEQFF

J gene: TRBJ2-1
V gene: TRBV24-1
CDR3 protein: CATRSGRARNEQFF

J gene: TRBJ2-3
V gene: TRBV6-5
CDR3 protein: CASGQGGPDTQYF

J gene: TRBJ2-2
V gene: TRBV28
CDR3 protein: CASSLIAGTEELFF

J gene: TRBJ2-1
V gene: TRBV28
CDR3 protein: CASSSLYNEQFF

J gene: TRBJ1-1
V gene: TRBV5-1
CDR3 protein: CASSLEGSQGAGGNTEAFF

J gene: TRBJ2-1
V gene: TRBV5-1
CDR3 protein: CASSFRTSGAPYNEQFF

J gene: TRBJ2-3
V gene: TRBV20-1
CDR3 protein: CSASDSRENTDTQYF

J gene: TRBJ2-5
V gene: TRBV7-6
CDR3 protein: CASSFSGTMETQYF

J gene: TRBJ2-1
V gene: TRBV19
CDR3 protein: CASSSEREGFYEQFF

J gene: TRBJ2-3
V gene: TRBV12-3/TRBV12-4
CDR3 protein: CASSEGTRTDTQYF

J gene: TRBJ2-3
V gene: TRBV11-2
CDR3 protein: CASSSAGSGTTDTQYF

J gene: TRBJ2-1
V gene: TRBV20-1
CDR3 protein: CSGTWRNEQFF